Shown below are 17 T cell receptor beta chains from a single sample sequenced in a study of blood T cell repertoires in COVID-19. Clones were read by immunoSEQ multiplex PCR, and TCRdb kept only the in-frame ones, dropping some. The table shows 60,000 to 70,000 clones, with approximately 90% occurring only once. Sequences were obtained from PBMCs or T cells enriched from blood (not recorded which). These receptors were collected from a middle-aged woman who had recovered from COVID-19.

This sequence joins TRBV7-3 and TRBJ2-2; a weak D match, TRBD2 (6 bases). CDR1 is SGHTA and CDR2 is FQGTGA in the germline V gene. The V end was cut by 4 bases, the J end by 4 bases, with 13 bases between. CDR3 size: 15 residues. CDR3 sequence (DNA): TGTGCCAGCAGCTCGGGAGCTGGCGGCACCGGGGAGCTGTTTTTT. This encodes CASSSGAGGTGELFF.

The chain uses TRBV7-6 and TRBJ2-2; 9 positions match TRBD1. The CDR3 has 16 amino acids. Trimming at V came to 2 bases and at J to 6 bases, leaving 7 bases not matched to a gene. The germline V gene has CDR1 SGHVS and CDR2 FNYEAQ. CDR3 nucleotide sequence: TGTGCCAGCAGCTTACGACGGGACAGGGTAGCCGGGGAGCTGTTTTTT. Translating gives CASSLRRDRVAGELFF.

This sequence joins TRBV11-1 and TRBJ1-6, with D possibly being TRBD1 (6 bases). Germline V lookup: CDR1 SGHAT, CDR2 FQDESV (reference sequence). V shed 3 bases and J shed 6 bases, with 12 bases lying between them. This CDR3 has 15 amino acids. CDR3 sequence reads: CASSFEAGVNSPLHF. CDR3 coding DNA: TGTGCCAGCAGCTTTGAGGCAGGGGTTAATTCACCCCTCCACTTT.

This clone was seen only a few times. This rearrangement joins TRBV7-3 to TRBJ1-5; 7 bases fit TRBD1. CDR1 is SGHTA and CDR2 is FQGTGA in the germline V gene. CDR3 length equals 16 residues. With V trimmed by 5 bases and J by 5 bases, 12 bases remained unmatched. The CDR3 protein is CASSQINRDSHQPQHF. The DNA of the CDR3 is TGTGCCAGCAGCCAAATAAACCGGGACAGCCATCAGCCCCAGCATTTT.

J is TRBJ2-1 and V is TRBV2; 11 bases are a match to TRBD2. The CDR3 contains 18 residues. The germline gives CDR1 SNHLY, CDR2 FYNNEI. With 5 bases clipped from V and 8 bases from J, the junction kept 17 bases outside the gene matches. DNA for the CDR3: TGTGCCAGCAGTCCCCCGAGGGTAGCGGGGGGGGTAGGATATGAGCAGTTCTTC. It encodes CASSPPRVAGGVGYEQFF.

The chain uses TRBV15 and TRBJ2-1; D might be TRBD2 (7 bases). The CDR3 is 15 amino acids. Per germline, CDR1 LNHNV and CDR2 YYDKDF (reference sequence). Between the trimmed V and J ends, which lost 5 bases and 0 bases, there was a span of 11 bases. CDR3 in amino acids: CATSEGGSSYNEQFF. The CDR3 DNA is TGTGCCACCAGCGAGGGGGGGAGCTCCTACAATGAGCAGTTCTTC.

The rearrangement joins TRBV21-1 to TRBJ2-2; the tabulated D call, TRBD1, remains unverified against the DNA. TRBV21-1 has pseudogene status. The CDR3 sequence is 16 residues long. CDR3 amino acids: CASSKEGTANTGELFF. The CDR3 DNA reads TGTGCCAGCAGCAAAGAGGGGACAGCGAACACCGGGGAGCTGTTTTTT.

This clone turned up a few times. The chain links TRBV19 to TRBJ2-2, with TRBD1 as a possible D gene (6 bases). Germline CDR1 LNHDA, CDR2 SQIVND (reference sequence). This CDR3 region has 14 residues. V was trimmed by 10 bases and J by 0 bases, leaving 12 bases between them. The CDR3 region has the DNA TGTGCCACCCAGGGGACCGCGAACACCGGGGAGCTGTTTTTT. This sequence encodes CATQGTANTGELFF.

The V call is TRBV9, the J call TRBJ1-6; a weak D match, TRBD1 (6 bases). CDR1 is SGDLS, CDR2 YYNGEE, per germline. Between the trimmed V and J ends, which lost 4 bases and 7 bases, there was a span of 15 bases. The CDR3 has 15 residues. In DNA form, the CDR3 reads TGTGCCAGCAGCCCGCGGACAGCCTCCAATTCACCCCTCCACTTT. Protein product: CASSPRTASNSPLHF.

In its sample, this clone was seen once. The chain combines TRBV7-7 with TRBJ2-2; 12 nucleotides line up with TRBD1. This CDR3 is built from 16 residues. Losses at the gene ends were 6 bases for V and 7 bases for J; bases not matched to a gene: 9. Per the germline V gene, CDR1 is SSHAT and CDR2 is FNYEAQ (reference sequence). The DNA for the CDR3 is TGTGCCAGCAGTCTCGGGACAGGGGGCACGGACGGGGAGCTGTTTTTT. Translating it yields CASSLGTGGTDGELFF.

The chain combines TRBV6-1 with TRBJ1-5; TRBD1 matches at 8 bases. Germline V gene sequence: CDR1 MNHNS, CDR2 SASEGT. V lost 2 bases to trimming and J lost 7 bases; unmatched junction nucleotides: 7. The CDR3 runs to 15 residues. CDR3 in amino acids: CASSESWTGTQPQHF. In DNA form, the CDR3 reads TGTGCCAGCAGTGAATCGTGGACAGGGACCCAGCCCCAGCATTTT.

The rearrangement links TRBV10-2 to TRBJ2-3; TRBD2 matches at 8 bases. The germline gives CDR1 WSHSY, CDR2 SAAADI. V shed 4 bases and J 0 bases; nucleotides not matched to a gene: 0. The CDR3 has 14 residues. CDR3 sequence (DNA): TGCGCCAGCAGTGTAGCGGGGAGCACAGATACGCAGTATTTT. This codes for CASSVAGSTDTQYF.

The chain joins TRBV7-8 to TRBJ2-2; TRBD2 matches at 11 bases. V trimming: 7 bases; J trimming: 2 bases; junction bases outside the gene matches: 9. Looked up from germline, CDR1 is SGHVS and CDR2 is FQNEAQ. This CDR3 region has 17 residues. The CDR3 DNA reads as TGTGCCAGCACTATACTAGCGGGGGTTTCTAACACCGGGGAGCTGTTTTTT. Protein: CASTILAGVSNTGELFF.

The rearrangement links TRBV5-1 to TRBJ1-1, with a weak D call TRBD1 (5 bases). The length of the CDR3 is 14 residues. Germline V lookup: CDR1 SGHRS, CDR2 YFSETQ. V was trimmed by 4 bases and J by 5 bases, leaving 15 bases between them. CDR3: CASSPVRGSTEAFF. CDR3 in DNA: TGCGCCAGCAGCCCCGTAAGGGGAAGTACTGAAGCTTTCTTT.

The V gene is TRBV7-8, the J gene TRBJ1-1; weak D call: TRBD1 (6 bases). CDR3 length equals 15 residues. V dropped 5 bases and J dropped 1 base, with 14 bases sitting between them. Germline CDR1 SGHVS, CDR2 FQNEAQ. CDR3 region: CASSPNPTGNTEAFF. DNA for the CDR3: TGTGCCAGCAGCCCGAACCCGACAGGGAACACTGAAGCTTTCTTT.

The chain recombines TRBV24-1 with TRBJ1-2; 10 bases line up with TRBD1. J lost 6 bases, V lost 4 bases, and 1 base had no gene match. CDR1 is KGHDR and CDR2 is SFDVKD in the germline V gene. The CDR3 covers 13 residues. In DNA form, the CDR3 reads TGTGCCACCAGTGAAGGGACAGGGGATGGCTACACCTTC. Translating it yields CATSEGTGDGYTF.

V and J are TRBV9 and TRBJ2-7; 11 bases are shared with TRBD2. V was pared by 4 bases and J by 4 bases, with 10 bases of the junction left unmatched. CDR3 length: 16 residues. Germline lookup yields CDR1 SGDLS and CDR2 YYNGEE. CDR3 coding DNA: TGTGCCAGCAGCCCCCGACTAGCGGGGTCCTTTTACGAGCAGTACTTC. It yields the protein CASSPRLAGSFYEQYF.